What follows is one T cell receptor (beta chain) and its context. Its antigen is currently not known. No base qualities exist here, and no much larger clone lies one base off it. These data originate in a study of control samples from healthy donors and cancer patients (TCRdb year 2020). Clipping removes 3 bases from V and 5 bases from J, with 5 as the unmatched junction base count. For CDR1 and CDR2, the germline V gene lists SQVTM and ANQGSEA. The CDR3 holds 13 amino acids from the cysteine to the phenylalanine. The DNA shown is the 39-base CDR3, in frame from base 1. The library was produced with the immunoSEQ multiplex PCR assay. TCRdb carries this immuneACCESS record with in-frame sequences only. Its versions omit some clonotypes, under half of them owing to an unresolved V gene in the studies checked, with the rest unexplained. For this sample the table gives some 140,000 clones, of which less than 90% were detected only once. Around 9% of the sample lies in the top ten.

The chain links TRBV29-1 with TRBJ2-7, and TRBD2 matches 9 of the central bases. The clonotype comes from a woman aged 25 to 39 in good health. Source material: blood. The CDR3 reads as follows: CSVDIAGVNEQYF. The nucleotides are TGCAGCGTTGATATAGCGGGAGTAAACGAGCAGTACTTC.